The entry that follows covers one TCR beta chain sequence. The antigen remains unidentified. The sample belongs to a study of cytomegalovirus exposure and HLA in healthy donors. Primers for the PCR totalled 60 Vbeta and 13 Jbeta. This table comes from immunoSEQ multiplex PCR, and its TCRdb copy is limited to in-frame clones, with some not included. The table shows 120,000 or so clones, with around four fifths occurring only once. The CDR3 extends over 14 amino acids. Trimming removed 0 bases from V and 4 bases from J; junction bases left unmatched: 0. CDR1 is MNHNY and CDR2 is SVGAGI in the germline V gene (reference sequence). Study findings and constraints: When analyzed later, a missense DCLRE1C variant was found to be linked to TCR beta V- and J-gene trimming. In a later analysis, specific HLA alleles were associated with 16,000 or so TCR beta sequences at a 0.05 false discovery rate. In a later analysis, productive TCRs from donors in an Asian-associated ancestry cluster reportedly carried fewer N-insertions than the cohort mean.

Sequenced material: PBMCs. The genes are TRBV6-6 and TRBJ1-3; TRBD1 matches at 7 bases. This receptor was taken from a man between 18 and 35 years old in good health and CMV-seropositive. CDR3 protein: CASSYSTGGNTIYF. In DNA, the CDR3 is TGTGCCAGCAGTTACTCGACAGGGGGAAACACCATATATTTT.